This T cell receptor beta chain was captured in a study of radiotherapy plus CTLA-4 blockade in lung cancer. As for the study in general: Among patients, roughly 18% showed objective responses, and 30% to 40% had disease control.

The protocol was immunoSEQ multiplex PCR, while the TCRdb copy is restricted to in-frame clones and leaves out a portion. There are tens of thousands of clones in the sample; about 84% occur only once, and roughly 0.87% lies in the top ten. There are 17 residues in the CDR3. Trimming cost V 2 bases and J 3 bases; bases outside gene matches: 12. Germline V gives CDR1 SQVTM, CDR2 ANQGSEA. The receptor's source is a human donor with non-small cell lung cancer who had stable disease on radiotherapy plus ipilimumab. The genes are TRBV29-1 and TRBJ1-3, with 8 bases identical to TRBD1. Sample: peripheral blood, taken from a patient treated with radiotherapy plus ipilimumab. CDR3 sequence (DNA): TGCAGCGTTGAATGGGCAGGGGGCGCACTGGGTGGAAACACCATATATTTT. This translates into CSVEWAGGALGGNTIYF.